This section outlines one T cell receptor beta chain sequence together with its context. CDR3 length: 15 residues. Trimming left V 2 bases short and J 4 bases short, with 12 bases between. Germline values: CDR1 MNHEY, CDR2 SMNVEV (reference sequence). Authors' processing steps: Amplifying reference gene primers gave estimates of nucleated cell counts. Assay used: immunoSEQ multiplex PCR; TCRdb lists only in-frame clones, some missing. Clonal size and the V and J genes are those of that table, whereas D and trimming came from the DNA. This table holds 350,000 or so clones, about nine tenths found once. The sample comes from a study of blood T cell repertoires in COVID-19.

The receptor was derived from a woman in her thirties who had been exposed to COVID-19. Material: PBMCs or T cells enriched from blood (not recorded which). This chain joins TRBV27 and TRBJ1-5; D might be TRBD1 (5 bases). This CDR3 is CASSLGGETNQPQHF. CDR3 nucleotides: TGTGCCAGCAGTTTAGGGGGGGAAACGAATCAGCCCCAGCATTTT.